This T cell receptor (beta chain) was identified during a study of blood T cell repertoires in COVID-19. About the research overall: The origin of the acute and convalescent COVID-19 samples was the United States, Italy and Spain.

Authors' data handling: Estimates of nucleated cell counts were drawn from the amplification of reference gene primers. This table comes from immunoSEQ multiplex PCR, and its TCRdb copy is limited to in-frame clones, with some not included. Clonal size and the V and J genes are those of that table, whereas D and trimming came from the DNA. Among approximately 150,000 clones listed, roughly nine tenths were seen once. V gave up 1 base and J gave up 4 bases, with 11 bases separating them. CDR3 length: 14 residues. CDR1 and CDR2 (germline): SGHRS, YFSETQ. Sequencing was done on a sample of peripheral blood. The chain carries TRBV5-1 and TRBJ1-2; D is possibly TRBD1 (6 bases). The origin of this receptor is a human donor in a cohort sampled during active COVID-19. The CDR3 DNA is TGCGCCAGCAGCTTGACAGGGTACGGCTATGGCTACACCTTC. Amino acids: CASSLTGYGYGYTF.